A single sample gave rise to the 27 T cell receptor beta chains below, sequenced in a study of cytotoxic CD8 clonotypes in ibrutinib-treated CLL. Data came from immunoSEQ multiplex PCR; TCRdb stores just in-frame clones and leaves some out. This table has around 330,000 clones, under 70% appearing once. Sequencing was performed on PBMCs, taken after 36 months of ibrutinib treatment. The receptors here all came from a human donor with chronic lymphocytic leukemia.

The chain links TRBV10-3 to TRBJ2-3, with 8 bases aligning to TRBD1. This CDR3 is built from 19 residues. After removal of 0 bases from V and 3 bases from J, the junction contained 14 bases not matched to a gene. Germline CDR1 reads ENHRY; CDR2 reads SYGVKD. Here the CDR3 reads CAISESRTGGPFGTDTQYF. The CDR3 DNA reads as TGTGCCATCAGTGAGTCTCGCACAGGGGGGCCTTTTGGGACAGATACGCAGTATTTT.

The rearrangement uses TRBV19 and TRBJ1-2, with D tentatively TRBD1 (5 bases). CDR3 length: 14 residues. V was shortened by 5 bases and J by 0 bases, with 10 bases between the two germline ends. The germline CDR1 and CDR2 sequences are LNHDA and SQIVND (reference sequence). In nucleotides, the CDR3 is TGTGCCAGTAGTCGGGACTTTGCTAACTATGGCTACACCTTC. Encoded protein: CASSRDFANYGYTF.

V and J are TRBV4-3 and TRBJ1-2; a possible D gene is TRBD1 (6 bases). V was clipped by 7 bases and J by 5 bases, with 23 bases between them. The CDR3 covers 16 residues. CDR1 is LGHNA and CDR2 is YSLEER in the germline V gene. CDR3 protein: CASTPGQTGRGYGYTF. The CDR3 region has the DNA TGCGCCAGCACCCCAGGCCAAACAGGGCGCGGGTATGGCTACACCTTC.

V and J are TRBV2 and TRBJ2-1; 10 bases map to TRBD2. The CDR3 runs 16 residues. The germline V gene encodes CDR1 SNHLY and CDR2 FYNNEI. The junction had 11 bases not matched to a gene; V was cut back by 5 bases and J by 7 bases. In nucleotides, the CDR3 is TGTGCCAGCAGTTCACTAGCGGGGCTAGGTGGTAATGAGCAGTTCTTC. Protein: CASSSLAGLGGNEQFF.

In its sample, this clone was seen a few times. This chain uses TRBV4-1 with TRBJ2-1; TRBD2 agrees at 11 bases. J gave up 8 bases and V 1 base, and 4 bases lay outside the gene matches. Germline CDR1 and CDR2: MGHRA and YSYEKL. The CDR3 is 15 amino acids. The DNA of the CDR3 is TGCGCCAGCAGCCAAGTAGCGGGGGGGCTCGATGAGCAGTTCTTC. It encodes CASSQVAGGLDEQFF.

This chain joins TRBV28 and TRBJ2-7, with D tentatively TRBD1 (6 bases). The CDR3 is 14 residues long. Germline V CDR1 and CDR2: MDHEN, SYDVKM. Trimming took 5 bases from V and 5 from J, leaving 16 bases between them. CDR3 protein: CASSAADRFHEQYF. CDR3 nucleotide sequence: TGTGCCAGCAGTGCCGCAGACAGGTTCCACGAGCAGTACTTC.

This clone was found a few times. The chain is built from TRBV4-1 and TRBJ1-3; no reliable D call. Trimming shortened V by 0 bases and J by 3 bases, and 9 bases separated the two germline ends. CDR3 size: 15 residues. Germline CDR1 and CDR2: MGHRA and YSYEKL. The CDR3 here is CASSQDVGFGNTIYF. The CDR3 nucleotides are TGCGCCAGCAGCCAAGATGTAGGGTTTGGAAACACCATATATTTT.

V usage is TRBV6-5 and J usage is TRBJ2-1; 13 nucleotides line up with TRBD2. With V trimmed by 4 bases and J by 6 bases, 6 bases remained unmatched. The CDR3 sequence is 16 residues long. Looked up from germline, CDR1 is MNHEY and CDR2 is SVGAGI. CDR3 bases: TGTGCCAGCAGTTCCACGGGACTAGCGGGACTCAATGAGCAGTTCTTC. It translates to CASSSTGLAGLNEQFF.

V usage is TRBV5-1 and J usage is TRBJ2-7, with 7 bases that match TRBD1. Germline V gives CDR1 SGHRS, CDR2 YFSETQ. CDR3 length: 14 amino acids. V lost 1 base to trimming and J lost 3 bases; unmatched junction nucleotides: 4. DNA for the CDR3: TGCGCCAGCAGCTTGTCCAGGGGGAACTACGAGCAGTACTTC. It is translated as CASSLSRGNYEQYF.

CDR3 residues: CASSPGRDFEQFF. Here the CDR3 DNA reads TGTGCCAGCTCACCAGGCCGGGACTTCGAGCAGTTCTTC. The chain combines TRBV18 with TRBJ2-1, with TRBD2 as a possible D gene (6 bases). V lost 2 bases to trimming and J lost 10 bases, with 12 bases between them. Germline CDR1 is KGHSH and CDR2 is LQKENI. The CDR3 is 13 residues long.

This clone turned up a few times. The V gene is TRBV9, the J gene TRBJ2-3; D possibly matches TRBD1 or TRBD2 (5 bases each). V was trimmed by 4 bases and J by 2 bases, leaving 11 bases between them. The CDR3 length is 14 residues. Per the germline V gene, CDR1 is SGDLS and CDR2 is YYNGEE. In nucleotides, the CDR3 is TGTGCCAGCAGCCGCAGGGACCACACAGATACGCAGTATTTT. This translates into CASSRRDHTDTQYF.

This sequence joins TRBV6-1 and TRBJ1-1, with D possibly TRBD1 on 5 matching bases. V was cut by 6 bases and J by 4 bases, with 12 bases left in between. The CDR3 contains 13 residues. Germline V CDR1 and CDR2: MNHNS, SASEGT. CDR3 region: CASRSGRPTEAFF. The CDR3 DNA sequence: TGTGCCAGCAGGTCGGGACGGCCCACTGAAGCTTTCTTT.

This chain links TRBV13 with TRBJ2-7, with D possibly TRBD1 on 6 matching bases. This CDR3 spans 15 amino acids. Trimming took 0 bases from V and 0 from J, leaving 9 bases between them. Looked up from germline, CDR1 is PRHDT and CDR2 is FYEKMQ (reference sequence). CDR3 nucleotides: TGTGCCAGCAGCTTAGGTCTGGACAGCTCCTACGAGCAGTACTTC. Translating it yields CASSLGLDSSYEQYF.

The chain is built from TRBV4-1 and TRBJ2-2, with 10 bases that match TRBD2. Germline V gene sequence: CDR1 MGHRA, CDR2 YSYEKL. V shed 1 base and J 3 bases; nucleotides not matched to a gene: 5. CDR3 length: 17 residues. The chain's CDR3 is CASSQVKLAGYTGELFF. CDR3 DNA sequence: TGCGCCAGCAGCCAAGTAAAACTAGCGGGGTACACCGGGGAGCTGTTTTTT.

The chain carries TRBV15 and TRBJ2-6; D not resolved. The V end lost 6 bases, the J end lost 0 bases, and 15 bases lay between the germline ends. CDR1 LNHNV and CDR2 YYDKDF come from the germline V gene (reference sequence). The CDR3 is 17 amino acids. The CDR3 is CATSKRPFDSGANVLTF. In DNA, the CDR3 is TGTGCCACCAGTAAGAGACCCTTCGACTCTGGGGCCAACGTCCTGACTTTC.

The chain recombines TRBV7-2 with TRBJ2-3, with D unclear. Trimming shortened V by 5 bases and J by 5 bases, and 11 bases separated the two germline ends. Germline values: CDR1 SGHTA, CDR2 FQGNSA. The CDR3 contains 13 residues. The chain's CDR3 is CASSIASQDTQYF. The CDR3 bases are TGTGCCAGCAGCATTGCCTCTCAAGATACGCAGTATTTT. Based on the CDR3 plus reference TRBV7-2 and TRBJ2-3, the full variable domain is GAGVSQSPSNKVTEKGKDVELRCDPISGHTALYWYRQSLGQGLEFLIYFQGNSAPDKSGLPSDRFSAERTGGSVSTLTIQRTQQEDSAVYLCASSIASQDTQYFGPGTRLTVL.

The genes are TRBV28 and TRBJ2-3, with TRBD2 identical over 7 bases. The germline gives CDR1 MDHEN, CDR2 SYDVKM. Trimming removed 3 bases from V and 2 bases from J; junction bases left unmatched: 8. CDR3 length: 16 residues. The CDR3 loop reads CASSFGLAASTDTQYF. For the CDR3, the DNA is TGTGCCAGCAGTTTCGGGCTAGCGGCATCCACAGATACGCAGTATTTT.

This clone came up a few times. The chain recombines TRBV28 with TRBJ2-7, with unresolved D. The CDR3 runs 13 residues. The V end was cut by 6 bases, the J end by 1 base, with 10 bases between. Germline loops: CDR1 MDHEN, CDR2 SYDVKM. CDR3 bases: TGTGCCAGCAGCTCGACTCCTTCCTACGAGCAGTACTTC. As protein: CASSSTPSYEQYF.

CDR3 protein: CASSMQVGDSPLHF. In DNA, the CDR3 is TGTGCCAGTAGTATGCAGGTGGGGGATTCACCCCTCCACTTT. The V and J genes are TRBV19 and TRBJ1-6; D is possibly TRBD1 (5 bases). The germline CDR1 and CDR2 sequences are LNHDA and SQIVND (reference sequence). The CDR3 consists of 14 residues. V was trimmed by 3 bases and J by 8 bases, leaving 11 bases between them.

The chain links TRBV5-1 to TRBJ2-3, with no clear D. CDR1 SGHRS and CDR2 YFSETQ come from the germline V gene. This CDR3 spans 12 amino acids. V gave up 3 bases and J gave up 2 bases, with 4 bases separating them. The CDR3 region is CASSSLTDTQYF. For the CDR3, the DNA is TGCGCCAGCAGCTCCCTCACAGATACGCAGTATTTT.

The chain combines TRBV19 with TRBJ2-7, with D possibly being TRBD1 (6 bases). V was pared by 8 bases and J by 2 bases, with 19 bases between. CDR3 size: 15 residues. Germline CDR1 LNHDA, CDR2 SQIVND (reference sequence). CDR3 coding DNA: TGTGCCAGTTCAAACCCTAGGGACATCGCCTACGAGCAGTACTTC. It translates to CASSNPRDIAYEQYF. Looking up the rest from reference TRBV19 and TRBJ2-7 gives the full variable domain: DGGITQSPKYLFRKEGQNVTLSCEQNLNHDAMYWYRQDPGQGLRLIYYSQIVNDFQKGDIAEGYSVSREKKESFPLTVTSAQKNPTAFYLCASSNPRDIAYEQYFGPGTRLTVT.

Ten or more counts support this clone. The V and J genes are TRBV18 and TRBJ2-2; no firm D call. With 0 bases removed from V and 1 base from J, the gap between germline ends came to 0 bases. Germline V lookup: CDR1 KGHSH, CDR2 LQKENI. The CDR3 is made up of 13 amino acids. The CDR3 nucleotides read TGTGCCAGCTCACCACCGAACACCGGGGAGCTGTTTTTT. Translation gives CASSPPNTGELFF.

The chain joins TRBV19 to TRBJ2-7; TRBD2 might be the D (6 bases). V was cut by 0 bases and J by 5 bases, with 14 bases left in between. Germline CDR1 LNHDA, CDR2 SQIVND (reference sequence). The CDR3 is 15 amino acids. The CDR3 nucleotides are TGTGCCAGTAGTATAGACTCCCACCGCGGGGACGAGCAGTACTTC. This encodes CASSIDSHRGDEQYF.

The rearrangement uses TRBV6-5 and TRBJ2-7; TRBD1 might be the D (6 bases). Per the germline V gene, CDR1 is MNHEY and CDR2 is SVGAGI. The CDR3 length is 14 residues. Deletions cut 6 bases from V and 5 bases from J, with 17 bases between. The CDR3 spells CASSQHSQGHEQYF. CDR3 nucleotide sequence: TGTGCCAGCAGCCAACACTCACAGGGCCACGAGCAGTACTTC.

In this sample, this clone turned up a few times. CDR3 DNA: TGTGCCAGCAGCGTAGTCCCCAGCGCTCAGACCCAGTACTTC. This translates into CASSVVPSAQTQYF. V usage is TRBV9 and J usage is TRBJ2-5; D call uncertain. V lost 0 bases, J lost 6 bases, and 12 bases lay in between. CDR3 length: 14 residues. Germline assignment: CDR1 SGDLS and CDR2 YYNGEE.

The J gene is TRBJ2-7, the V gene TRBV7-9; D remains unclear. This CDR3 region has 14 residues. V gave up 5 bases and J gave up 4 bases, with 15 bases separating them. Germline CDR1 is SEHNR and CDR2 is FQNEAQ (reference sequence). The chain's CDR3 is CASSQGNSGYEQYF. The DNA of the CDR3 is TGTGCCAGCAGCCAAGGAAATTCCGGATACGAGCAGTACTTC.

The chain couples TRBV19 to TRBJ2-7; TRBD1 is a possible D gene (6 bases). CDR1 is LNHDA and CDR2 is SQIVND in the germline V gene (reference sequence). The CDR3 covers 16 residues. Trimming left V 0 bases short and J 2 bases short, with 14 bases between. Here the CDR3 reads CASSIDPQGPAYEQYF. In DNA, the CDR3 is TGTGCCAGTAGTATAGATCCACAGGGTCCTGCCTACGAGCAGTACTTC.